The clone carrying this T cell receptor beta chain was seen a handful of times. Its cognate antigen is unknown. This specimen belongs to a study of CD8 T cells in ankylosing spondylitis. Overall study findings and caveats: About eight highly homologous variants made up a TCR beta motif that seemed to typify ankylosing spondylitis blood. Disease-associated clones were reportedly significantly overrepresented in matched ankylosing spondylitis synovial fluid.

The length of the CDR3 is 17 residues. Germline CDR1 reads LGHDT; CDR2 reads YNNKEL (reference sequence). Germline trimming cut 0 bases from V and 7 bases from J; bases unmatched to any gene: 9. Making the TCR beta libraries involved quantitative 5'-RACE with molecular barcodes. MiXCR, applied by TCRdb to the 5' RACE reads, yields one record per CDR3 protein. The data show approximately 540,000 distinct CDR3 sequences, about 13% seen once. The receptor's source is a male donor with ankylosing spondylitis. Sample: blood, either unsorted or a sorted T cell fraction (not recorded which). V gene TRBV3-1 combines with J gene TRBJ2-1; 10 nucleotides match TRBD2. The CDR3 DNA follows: TGTGCCAGCAGCCAAGATCCCCAGCGGGAGGGCGGAAATGAGCAGTTCTTC. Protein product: CASSQDPQREGGNEQFF.